These 5 T cell receptor beta chains were sequenced from one sample in a study of shared clonotypes between healthy human individuals. The naive CD8 population came from CD45RO-negative cells selected for CCR7, without terminally differentiated effector memory CD45RA+ cells. This table comes from immunoSEQ multiplex PCR, and its TCRdb copy is limited to in-frame clones, with some not included. The sample has more than 2 million clones; about 94% are singletons. The specimen sequenced was naive CD8+ T cells sorted from blood. The receptors were sampled from a man aged 18 to 35 in good health.

The gene calls are TRBV4-1 and TRBJ1-2; the D gene is possibly TRBD1 (6 bases). The CDR3 runs to 15 residues. V was pared by 1 base and J by 1 base, with 10 bases between. CDR1 is MGHRA, CDR2 YSYEKL, per germline. The CDR3: CASSQGPTGNYGYTF. DNA for the CDR3: TGCGCCAGCAGCCAAGGGCCGACAGGTAACTATGGCTACACCTTC.

The J gene is TRBJ1-2, the V gene TRBV7-9, with D unclear. Germline lookup yields CDR1 SEHNR and CDR2 FQNEAQ (reference sequence). Trimming pared 4 bases from V and 0 bases from J, leaving 6 bases between. The CDR3 is 13 amino acids. This CDR3 reads CASSSPANYGYTF. CDR3 bases: TGTGCCAGCAGCTCCCCGGCTAACTATGGCTACACCTTC.

The rearrangement links TRBV6-1 to TRBJ2-2; D may be TRBD2 (5 bases). The germline V and J ends were trimmed by 4 bases and 7 bases, with 13 bases remaining between them. The CDR3 covers 14 residues. CDR1 and CDR2 from the germline V gene are MNHNS and SASEGT. The CDR3 nucleotides read TGTGCCAGCAGTGCCCCACCTGGAGGCGGGGAGCTGTTTTTT. Translating gives CASSAPPGGGELFF.

The CDR3 region has the DNA TGTGCCAGCAGCCTTTGGAGTGGGAACGGTGAAGCTTTCTTT. Its translation is CASSLWSGNGEAFF. This rearrangement joins TRBV7-8 to TRBJ1-1; D unresolved. This CDR3 contains 14 residues. V was cut by 5 bases and J by 7 bases, with 17 bases left in between. Germline V gives CDR1 SGHVS, CDR2 FQNEAQ.

The chain has TRBV13 and TRBJ1-5; perhaps TRBD1 as D (6 bases). Trimming stripped 4 bases from V and 7 bases from J, with 14 bases between. There are 14 residues in the CDR3. Germline values: CDR1 PRHDT, CDR2 FYEKMQ (reference sequence). The CDR3 loop reads CASSSGTGTQPQHF. The CDR3 nucleotides are TGTGCCAGCAGCTCCGGAACAGGGACGCAGCCCCAGCATTTT.